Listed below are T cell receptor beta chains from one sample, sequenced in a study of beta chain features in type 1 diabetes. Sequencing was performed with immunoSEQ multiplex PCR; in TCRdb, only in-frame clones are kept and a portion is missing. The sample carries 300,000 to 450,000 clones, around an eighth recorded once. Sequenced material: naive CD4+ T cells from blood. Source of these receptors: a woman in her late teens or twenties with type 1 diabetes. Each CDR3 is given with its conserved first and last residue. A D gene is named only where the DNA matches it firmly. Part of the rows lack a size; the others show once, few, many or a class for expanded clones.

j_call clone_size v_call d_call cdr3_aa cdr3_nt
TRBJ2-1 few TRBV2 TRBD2 CASSELADNEQFF TGTGCCAGCAGTGAACTAGCGGACAATGAGCAGTTCTTC
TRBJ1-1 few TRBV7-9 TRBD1 CASSLVETGGTEAFF TGTGCCAGCAGCTTAGTTGAGACAGGGGGCACTGAAGCTTTCTTT
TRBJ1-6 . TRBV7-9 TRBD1 CASSLRGQGGSPLHF TGTGCCAGCAGCTTAAGGGGACAGGGTGGTTCACCCCTCCACTTT
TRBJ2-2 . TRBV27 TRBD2 CASSSPLRAGRTGELFF TGTGCCAGCAGTTCCCCATTGAGAGCGGGACGCACCGGGGAGCTGTTTTTT
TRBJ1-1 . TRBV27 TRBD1 CASKAGTANWNTEAFF TGTGCCAGCAAAGCCGGGACAGCTAATTGGAACACTGAAGCTTTCTTT
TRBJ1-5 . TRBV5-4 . CASSIDRSNQPQHF TGTGCCAGCAGCATAGACAGAAGCAATCAGCCCCAGCATTTT
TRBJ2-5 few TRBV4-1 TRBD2 CASSQVQLAGGGAQYF TGCGCCAGCAGCCAAGTTCAACTAGCGGGGGGTGGGGCCCAGTACTTC
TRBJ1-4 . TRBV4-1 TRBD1 CASSRGMTDRVIEKLFF TGCGCCAGCAGCCGAGGGATGACGGACAGGGTTATTGAAAAACTGTTTTTT
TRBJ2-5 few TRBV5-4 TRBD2 CASSSGLAKGETQYF TGTGCCAGCAGCTCGGGACTAGCGAAAGGAGAGACCCAGTACTTC
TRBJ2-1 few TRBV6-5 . CASKEVGQWVGEQFF TGTGCCAGCAAGGAGGTCGGACAGTGGGTCGGAGAGCAGTTCTTC
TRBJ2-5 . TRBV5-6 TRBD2 CASTGTSGEETQYF TGTGCCAGCACCGGGACTAGCGGGGAAGAGACCCAGTACTTC
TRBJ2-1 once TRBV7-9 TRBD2 CASSLGGRKRGGNEQFF TGTGCCAGCAGCTTAGGGGGTAGGAAGCGGGGAGGTAATGAGCAGTTCTTC
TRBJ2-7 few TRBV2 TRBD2 CASSFWGTSASYEQYF TGTGCCAGCAGTTTTTGGGGGACTAGCGCCTCCTACGAGCAGTACTTC
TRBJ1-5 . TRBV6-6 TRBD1 CASSQTGSNQPQHF TGTGCCAGCAGTCAGACAGGGAGCAATCAGCCCCAGCATTTT
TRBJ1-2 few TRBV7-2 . CASSSTAYYGYTF TGTGCCAGCAGCTCGACAGCTTACTATGGCTACACCTTC
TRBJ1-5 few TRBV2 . CASSHPGLQPQHF TGTGCCAGCAGTCACCCGGGACTTCAGCCCCAGCATTTT
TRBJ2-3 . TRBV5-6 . CASTLGLRGGTDTQYF TGTGCCAGCACCTTGGGACTCAGAGGCGGCACAGATACGCAGTATTTT
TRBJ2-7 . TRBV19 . CASSTDSPRYEQYF TGTGCCAGTAGTACGGACAGTCCCAGGTACGAGCAGTACTTC
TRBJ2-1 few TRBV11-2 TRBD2 CASSRGGSGYEQFF TGTGCCAGCAGCCGGGGGGGGAGCGGATACGAGCAGTTCTTC
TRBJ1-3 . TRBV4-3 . CASSQYYLQGGGNTIYF TGCGCCAGCAGCCAATACTATCTACAGGGCGGTGGAAACACCATATATTTT